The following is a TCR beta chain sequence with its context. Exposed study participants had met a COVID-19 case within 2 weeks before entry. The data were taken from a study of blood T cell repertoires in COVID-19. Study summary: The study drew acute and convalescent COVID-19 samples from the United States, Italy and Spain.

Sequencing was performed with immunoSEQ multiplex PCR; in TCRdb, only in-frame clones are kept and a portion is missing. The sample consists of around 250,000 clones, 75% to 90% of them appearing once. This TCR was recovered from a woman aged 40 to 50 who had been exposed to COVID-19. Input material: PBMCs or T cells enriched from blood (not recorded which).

The CDR3 loop reads CASSYGSGANTEAFF. CDR3 bases: TGTGCCAGCAGTTACGGATCAGGGGCGAACACTGAAGCTTTCTTT. V is TRBV6-5 and J is TRBJ1-1, with D perhaps TRBD1 (6 bases). V was pared by 2 bases and J by 1 base, with 11 bases between. The CDR3 length is 15 residues. Germline values: CDR1 MNHEY, CDR2 SVGAGI.